This T cell receptor beta chain was recorded in a study of OX40 agonist ivuxolimab in advanced cancers. Some clones are missing from TCRdb's copy, which holds only in-frame ones; the method was immunoSEQ multiplex PCR. This table holds tens of thousands of clones, just under 85% found once. The sequenced sample was CD4+ or CD8+ T cells sorted from blood, obtained in a trial of the OX40 agonist ivuxolimab. The source of this sequence is an adult with an advanced solid tumor such as melanoma, head and neck, liver or kidney cancer.

This CDR3 reads CASSQGTGLGYGYTF. DNA for the CDR3: TGTGCCAGCAGCCAAGGGACGGGGCTGGGCTATGGCTACACCTTC. The V call is TRBV14, the J call TRBJ1-2, with D possibly TRBD1 on 5 matching bases. This CDR3 is built from 15 residues. With 1 base removed from V and 4 bases from J, the gap between germline ends came to 13 bases. Germline CDR1 and CDR2: SGHDN and FVKESK. Filled out from reference TRBV14 and TRBJ1-2, the complete variable domain reads EAGVTQFPSHSVIEKGQTVTLRCDPISGHDNLYWYRRVMGKEIKFLLHFVKESKQDESGMPNNRFLAERTGGTYSTLKVQPAELEDSGVYFCASSQGTGLGYGYTFGSGTRLTVV.